This passage covers 11 T cell receptor beta chains from one sample sequenced in a study of blood T cell repertoires in COVID-19. Sequencing used immunoSEQ multiplex PCR; TCRdb keeps in-frame clones, though not all of them. The sample holds around 340,000 clones; over 70% are singletons and the top ten take about 2.7%. The sample taken for sequencing was peripheral blood. The origin of the receptors is a man aged 25 to 40 with active or convalescent COVID-19.

This clone has a single count. The V gene is TRBV28, the J gene TRBJ2-7, with 7 bases aligning to TRBD1. This CDR3 region has 14 residues. Germline V gene data show CDR1 as MDHEN and CDR2 as SYDVKM. V was clipped by 6 bases and J by 4 bases; unmatched bases: 9. The CDR3 loop reads CASSLTGTAYEQYF. Here the CDR3 DNA reads TGTGCCAGCAGCCTCACCGGGACAGCTTACGAGCAGTACTTC.

V is TRBV3-1 (or the pseudogene TRBV3-2) and J is TRBJ1-6, with TRBD1 as a possible D gene (6 bases). The germline V gene has CDR1 LGHDT and CDR2 YNNKEL (reference sequence). This CDR3 contains 19 residues. Trimming removed 1 base from V and 4 bases from J, with 20 bases in between. This CDR3 is CASSQVVTGIEVYNSPLHF. The CDR3 region has the DNA TGTGCCAGCAGCCAAGTGGTAACAGGGATAGAGGTGTATAATTCACCCCTCCACTTT.

This clone turned up a few times. The chain joins TRBV6-2 or TRBV6-3 to TRBJ1-5; no reliable D call. Germline V gene lookup returns CDR1 MNHEY and CDR2 SVGEGT. The CDR3 totals 13 residues. Trimming left V 6 bases short and J 5 bases short, with 11 bases between. DNA of the CDR3: TGTGCCAGCAGCCCGAGATCACATCAGCCCCAGCATTTT. This codes for CASSPRSHQPQHF.

The rearrangement joins TRBV5-8 to TRBJ2-1; 8 bases fit TRBD2. The germline V gene has CDR1 SGHTS and CDR2 YDEGEE. The V gene end was trimmed by 4 bases and the J gene end by 2 bases; junction bases not matched to a gene: 5. The CDR3 spans 15 residues. CDR3 nucleotide sequence: TGTGCCAGCAGCCCGAGACTAGCGACCTACAATGAGCAGTTCTTC. Translating it yields CASSPRLATYNEQFF.

This chain connects TRBV6-5 to TRBJ2-1, with 12 bases identical to TRBD1. Germline values: CDR1 MNHEY, CDR2 SVGAGI. The trim removed 4 bases at V and 6 bases at J, leaving 4 bases unmatched. The CDR3 loop spans 15 amino acids. As DNA, the CDR3 is TGTGCCAGCAGTTTCGGGACAGGGGGCTCCAATGAGCAGTTCTTC. This translates into CASSFGTGGSNEQFF.

This clone was seen more than once but under ten times. This sequence joins TRBV5-6 and TRBJ1-1; possible D gene TRBD1, 6 bases. CDR1 and CDR2 (germline): SGHDT, YYEEEE. The CDR3 loop spans 14 amino acids. V was clipped by 2 bases and J by 2 bases, with 10 bases between them. The CDR3 DNA follows: TGTGCCAGCAGCTTAGGGGGACGTAACACTGAAGCTTTCTTT. This sequence encodes CASSLGGRNTEAFF.

V gene TRBV5-1 combines with J gene TRBJ2-5; D may be TRBD2 (6 bases). In germline, CDR1 is SGHRS, CDR2 YFSETQ. The V end lost 7 bases, the J end lost 3 bases, and 16 bases lay between the germline ends. The CDR3 covers 14 residues. CDR3 sequence reads: CASSSGTRKETQYF. Here the CDR3 DNA reads TGCGCCAGCTCATCCGGGACTCGGAAAGAGACCCAGTACTTC. Full variable domain (remainder filled in from reference TRBV5-1 and TRBJ2-5): KAGVTQTPRYLIKTRGQQVTLSCSPISGHRSVSWYQQTPGQGLQFLFEYFSETQRNKGNFPGRFSGRQFSNSRSEMNVSTLELGDSALYLCASSSGTRKETQYFGPGTRLLVL.

The chain has TRBV28 and TRBJ1-2; unclear D gene. The CDR3 contains 9 residues. Germline assignment: CDR1 MDHEN and CDR2 SYDVKM. CDR3 bases: TGTGCATACGGCTATGGCTACACCTTC. As protein: CAYGYGYTF.

V and J are TRBV24-1 and TRBJ2-7, with unresolved D. This CDR3 is built from 14 residues. Germline V gene sequence: CDR1 KGHDR, CDR2 SFDVKD. Trimming shortened V by 8 bases and J by 3 bases, and 16 bases separated the two germline ends. The DNA for the CDR3 is TGTGCCACCATAAGAGAGCTGTTGCGCTACGAGCAGTACTTC. Translated, it gives CATIRELLRYEQYF.

The chain uses TRBV30 and TRBJ2-5, with TRBD2 identical over 7 bases. Per germline, CDR1 GTSNPN and CDR2 SVGIG (reference sequence). This CDR3 comprises 13 residues. V lost 3 bases, J lost 5 bases, and 6 bases stayed unmatched. CDR3 residues: CAWRVGGSETQYF. The DNA of the CDR3 is TGTGCCTGGAGGGTAGGCGGGAGCGAGACCCAGTACTTC.

The chain uses TRBV24-1 and TRBJ1-4, with TRBD1 matching 10 bases. CDR1 is KGHDR and CDR2 is SFDVKD in the germline V gene. V shed 4 bases, J shed 7 bases, and the junction held 5 bases outside the gene matches. The CDR3 consists of 15 residues. This CDR3 reads CATSEATGGFEKLFF. In DNA form, the CDR3 reads TGTGCCACCAGTGAGGCGACAGGGGGCTTTGAAAAACTGTTTTTT.